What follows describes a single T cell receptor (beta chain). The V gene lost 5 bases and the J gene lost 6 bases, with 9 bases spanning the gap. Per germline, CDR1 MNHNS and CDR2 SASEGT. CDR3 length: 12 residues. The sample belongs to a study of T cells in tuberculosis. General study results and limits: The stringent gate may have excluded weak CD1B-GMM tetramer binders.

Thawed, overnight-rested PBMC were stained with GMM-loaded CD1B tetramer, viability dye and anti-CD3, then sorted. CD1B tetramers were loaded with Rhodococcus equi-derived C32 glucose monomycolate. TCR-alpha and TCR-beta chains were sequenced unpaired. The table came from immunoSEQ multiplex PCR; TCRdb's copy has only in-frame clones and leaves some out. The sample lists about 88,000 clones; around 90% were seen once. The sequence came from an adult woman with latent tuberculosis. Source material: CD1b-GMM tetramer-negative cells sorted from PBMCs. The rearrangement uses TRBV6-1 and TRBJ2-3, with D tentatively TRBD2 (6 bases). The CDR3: CASSLRGDTQYF. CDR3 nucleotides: TGTGCCAGCAGTCTCCGGGGGGATACGCAGTATTTT.